Each of the 23 T cell receptor beta chains below was sequenced from the same sample in a study of cytomegalovirus exposure and HLA in healthy donors. PCR amplification relied on 60 Vbeta primers (plus 13 Jbeta primers). Repertoires were generated with immunoSEQ multiplex PCR, while TCRdb's copy carries only in-frame clones and drops some. The sample carries approximately 150,000 clones, approximately 80% recorded once. The sample taken for sequencing was PBMCs. The receptors derive from a woman aged 40 to 50 in good health and CMV-seropositive.

To note about this clone: This sample also contains other DNA sequences that code for the same CDR3. The chain recombines TRBV27 with TRBJ1-2, with 8 positions matching TRBD1. The germline V gene encodes CDR1 MNHEY and CDR2 SMNVEV (reference sequence). V was pared by 3 bases and J by 8 bases, with 5 bases of the junction left unmatched. CDR3 size: 13 residues. The CDR3: CASSFSGGYGYTF. Written as DNA, the CDR3 is TGTGCCAGCAGTTTCTCAGGGGGCTACGGCTACACCTTC.

Only one count was recorded for this clone. The chain links TRBV19 to TRBJ2-3; 7 bases map to TRBD1. Germline V gene lookup returns CDR1 LNHDA and CDR2 SQIVND (reference sequence). The CDR3 has 14 residues. The J segment lost 1 base and the V segment lost 8 bases, leaving 6 bases of the junction unmatched. The CDR3 region is CASATGTGTDTQYF. The CDR3 DNA sequence: TGTGCCAGTGCCACCGGGACAGGCACAGATACGCAGTATTTT.

Many counts were recorded for this clone. The V and J genes are TRBV5-1 and TRBJ2-3; maybe TRBD2 (6 bases). CDR1 is SGHRS, CDR2 YFSETQ, per germline. The CDR3 is 14 residues long. Trimming took off 4 bases at V and 3 bases at J, with 12 bases between the two ends. CDR3 sequence reads: CASSPEGSTDTQYF. CDR3 DNA sequence: TGCGCCAGCAGCCCGGAGGGGAGTACAGATACGCAGTATTTT.

V gene TRBV2 combines with J gene TRBJ2-7, with TRBD1 matching over 8 bases. V trimming: 3 bases; J trimming: 0 bases; junction bases outside the gene matches: 4. Per germline, CDR1 SNHLY and CDR2 FYNNEI. This CDR3 region has 15 residues. CDR3 loop: CASSDGTGSSYEQYF. DNA of the CDR3: TGTGCCAGCAGTGATGGGACAGGTAGCTCCTACGAGCAGTACTTC.

The chain combines TRBV2 with TRBJ2-1; 12 bases match TRBD2. Germline trimming cut 6 bases from V and 8 bases from J; bases unmatched to any gene: 14. Per the germline V gene, CDR1 is SNHLY and CDR2 is FYNNEI. CDR3 length: 17 amino acids. As DNA, the CDR3 is TGTGCCAGCAGAGGGCTAGGGACTAGCGGGCGTTCTGATGAGCAGTTCTTC. Translation gives CASRGLGTSGRSDEQFF.

This clone was recorded a few times. J is TRBJ1-2 and V is TRBV28; 9 bases are a match to TRBD1. Germline lookup yields CDR1 MDHEN and CDR2 SYDVKM. This CDR3 contains 13 residues. The ends lost 3 bases at V and 8 bases at J; junction bases unmatched: 4. The CDR3 here is CASSFGTGKGYTF. The CDR3, as DNA: TGTGCCAGCAGTTTCGGGACAGGGAAGGGCTACACCTTC.

This clone was seen only once. The genes are TRBV10-3 and TRBJ2-7; 8 nucleotides align to TRBD1. CDR1 is ENHRY and CDR2 is SYGVKD in the germline V gene. The CDR3 consists of 14 residues. Trimming removed 7 bases from V and 5 bases from J; junction bases left unmatched: 10. CDR3 protein: CAITRQGRTDEQYF. In DNA form, the CDR3 reads TGTGCCATCACCAGACAGGGGCGGACGGACGAGCAGTACTTC.

The chain uses TRBV5-1 and TRBJ1-2; 7 nucleotides agree with TRBD1. The length of the CDR3 is 15 residues. V gave up 4 bases and J gave up 1 base; unmatched junction bases: 7. Germline values: CDR1 SGHRS, CDR2 YFSETQ. The CDR3 loop reads CASSPGTDINYGYTF. CDR3 nucleotides: TGCGCCAGCAGCCCCGGGACAGACATTAACTATGGCTACACCTTC.

V is TRBV9 and J is TRBJ1-3, with TRBD1 matching over 7 bases. V lost 3 bases, J lost 2 bases, and 2 bases stayed unmatched. The CDR3 has 14 residues. Germline V gene data show CDR1 as SGDLS and CDR2 as YYNGEE. This CDR3 is CASSAGTAGNTIYF. The CDR3 DNA reads TGTGCCAGCAGCGCGGGGACAGCTGGAAACACCATATATTTT.

Note on this clone: Other DNA variants within this sample encode the same CDR3. The V call is TRBV7-2, the J call TRBJ1-5; the D gene is possibly TRBD1 (6 bases). V lost 3 bases and J 7 bases, leaving 13 bases between the germline ends. CDR1 is SGHTA and CDR2 is FQGNSA in the germline V gene. The CDR3 totals 14 residues. The CDR3 loop reads CASSLTGGEQPQHF. The CDR3 region has the DNA TGTGCCAGCAGCTTGACAGGCGGAGAACAGCCCCAGCATTTT.

The chain uses TRBV29-1 and TRBJ2-5, with D unclear. Germline lookup yields CDR1 SQVTM and CDR2 ANQGSEA. The CDR3 contains 10 residues. Trimming pared 3 bases from V and 7 bases from J, leaving 6 bases between. CDR3: CSVEEPTQYF. Here the CDR3 DNA reads TGCAGCGTTGAGGAGCCGACCCAGTACTTC.

This clone was counted a single time. The chain uses TRBV6-5 and TRBJ1-1, with D maybe TRBD1 (5 bases). The CDR3 loop spans 13 amino acids. Germline V lookup: CDR1 MNHEY, CDR2 SVGAGI. V gave up 6 bases and J gave up 1 base, with 9 bases separating them. For the CDR3, the DNA is TGTGCCAGCAGCAGGGTCGCGAACACTGAAGCTTTCTTT. It is translated as CASSRVANTEAFF.

The chain employs TRBV2 and TRBJ1-5; 12 bases line up with TRBD1. The CDR3 has 16 residues. Germline CDR1 and CDR2: SNHLY and FYNNEI. J lost 6 bases, V lost 5 bases, and 8 bases had no gene match. CDR3 residues: CASSPVGQGAGQPQHF. The CDR3 region has the DNA TGTGCCAGCAGTCCTGTGGGACAGGGGGCTGGTCAGCCCCAGCATTTT.

The gene calls are TRBV11-2 and TRBJ1-4; weak D call: TRBD1 (5 bases). The germline V gene encodes CDR1 SGHAT and CDR2 FQNNGV. CDR3 length: 15 amino acids. Trimming left V 5 bases short and J 5 bases short, with 15 bases between. As DNA, the CDR3 is TGTGCCAGCAGCCTCGGACACCATTCCAATGAAAAACTGTTTTTT. Translation: CASSLGHHSNEKLFF. Full variable domain (rest looked up from reference TRBV11-2 and TRBJ1-4): EAGVAQSPRYKIIEKRQSVAFWCNPISGHATLYWYQQILGQGPKLLIQFQNNGVVDDSQLPKDRFSAERLKGVDSTLKIQPAKLEDSAVYLCASSLGHHSNEKLFFGSGTQLSVL.

The chain employs TRBV10-1 and TRBJ2-3; perhaps TRBD2 as D (5 bases). V lost 4 bases, J lost 4 bases, and 18 bases lay in between. Germline V gives CDR1 WNHNN, CDR2 SYGVQD (reference sequence). The CDR3 is made up of 16 amino acids. CDR3 nucleotides: TGCGCCAGCAGTGGAGGAATTCTCGGGGAAGCAGATACGCAGTATTTT. Its translation: CASSGGILGEADTQYF.

The chain links TRBV28 to TRBJ2-5, with 10 bases aligning to TRBD2. The J call may be wrong; the DNA end is better matched by TRBJ2-7. The CDR3 sequence is 17 residues long. Germline V CDR1 and CDR2: MDHEN, SYDVKM. In nucleotides, the CDR3 is TGTGCCAGCAGTTTGGAGAGACTAGCGGGCTCCTCCTACGAGCAGTACTTC. Translating it yields CASSLERLAGSSYEQYF.

The rearrangement links TRBV9 to TRBJ2-1; TRBD2 aligns across 8 bases. The trim removed 2 bases at V and 3 bases at J, leaving 4 bases unmatched. The germline V gene has CDR1 SGDLS and CDR2 YYNGEE. The CDR3 is 15 residues long. Here the CDR3 DNA reads TGTGCCAGCAGCGTTTCGGGGGGGCACTACAATGAGCAGTTCTTC. This encodes CASSVSGGHYNEQFF.

The rearrangement joins TRBV18 to TRBJ2-2, with 13 nucleotides matching TRBD2. Germline loops: CDR1 KGHSH, CDR2 LQKENI. This CDR3 region has 20 residues. V dropped 3 bases and J dropped 0; count of bases not matched to a gene: 10. The CDR3 spells CASSPRGLAGSPSNTGELFF. The CDR3 DNA follows: TGTGCCAGCTCACCCCGGGGACTAGCGGGGTCTCCATCGAACACCGGGGAGCTGTTTTTT.

V and J are TRBV27 and TRBJ2-1; 8 bases align to TRBD2. Per germline, CDR1 MNHEY and CDR2 SMNVEV (reference sequence). The junction had 8 bases not matched to a gene; V was cut back by 5 bases and J by 8 bases. The CDR3 is 14 residues long. As DNA, the CDR3 is TGTGCCAGCAGTCAACTTCGGACTAGCTATGAGCAGTTCTTC. Translated: CASSQLRTSYEQFF.

This rearrangement joins TRBV11-2 to TRBJ1-2, with D tentatively TRBD1 (5 bases). V was trimmed by 3 bases and J by 0 bases, leaving 17 bases between them. CDR1 is SGHAT, CDR2 FQNNGV, per germline. The CDR3 spans 17 residues. Here the CDR3 DNA reads TGTGCCAGCAGCTTGATGCTCCAGGCAGGGTCTAACTATGGCTACACCTTC. It encodes CASSLMLQAGSNYGYTF.

This chain uses TRBV4-2 with TRBJ1-2, with a weak D call TRBD1 (6 bases). The ends were cut back, 1 base at V and 8 bases at J, with 11 bases in the middle. This CDR3 has 13 residues. The V gene's germline CDR1 is LGHNA and CDR2 YNFKEQ. The CDR3 is CASSQGRDTGYTF. The DNA for the CDR3 is TGTGCCAGCAGCCAAGGTCGGGACACCGGCTACACCTTC.

The V gene is TRBV11-2, the J gene TRBJ1-1; a possible D gene is TRBD1 (5 bases). Germline V gives CDR1 SGHAT, CDR2 FQNNGV. Trimming took off 0 bases at V and 4 bases at J, with 12 bases between the two ends. This CDR3 spans 15 amino acids. CDR3 amino acids: CASSLDGAVFTEAFF. CDR3 sequence (DNA): TGTGCCAGCAGCTTAGATGGGGCTGTATTCACTGAAGCTTTCTTT.

V usage is TRBV10-3 and J usage is TRBJ2-1, with TRBD2 matching 10 bases. Germline V gene data show CDR1 as ENHRY and CDR2 as SYGVKD. CDR3 size: 15 residues. Trimming cost V 6 bases and J 0 bases; bases outside gene matches: 2. The CDR3 DNA is TGTGCCATCAGCGGACTAGCGGACTCCTACAATGAGCAGTTCTTC. Translating it yields CAISGLADSYNEQFF.